This TCR beta chain was sequenced during a study of identical twins. A remark on this clonotype: The antigen is unknown.

MiXCR was run by TCRdb on the 5' RACE reads, yielding one entry per CDR3 protein. The table has fewer than 800,000 distinct CDR3 sequences, under 8.5% seen once; the top ten hold 1.5% to 2%. Findings and caveats of the study: Invariant MAIT and iNKT cells are populations that could partly confound zero-insertion analyses. Twins shared out-of-frame alpha sequences with excess low generation probability. For out-of-frame beta sequences, excess twin sharing was weaker.

All donors were healthy, and all were Caucasian. This CDR3 spans 14 amino acids. J lost 4 bases, V lost 6 bases, and 9 bases had no gene match. CDR1 SGHTA and CDR2 FQGNSA come from the germline V gene. A further study also used this sample, focusing on yellow fever vaccine responses in identical twins.

The TCR comes from a woman between 18 and 30 years old in good health. This chain joins TRBV7-2 and TRBJ2-7, with 7 bases matching TRBD1. The sequenced sample was PBMCs. CDR3 sequence reads: CASRHPGQPYEQYF. The DNA of the CDR3 is TGTGCCAGCAGACATCCGGGACAGCCTTACGAGCAGTACTTC. The full variable domain, completed using reference TRBV7-2 and TRBJ2-7, is GAGVSQSPSNKVTEKGKDVELRCDPISGHTALYWYRQSLGQGLEFLIYFQGNSAPDKSGLPSDRFSAERTGGSVSTLTIQRTQQEDSAVYLCASRHPGQPYEQYFGPGTRLTVT.